This T cell receptor (beta chain) was profiled in a study of blood T cell repertoires in COVID-19. On the study more broadly: COVID-19 samples, acute and convalescent, were from the United States, Italy and Spain.

With 4 bases removed from V and 4 bases from J, the gap between germline ends came to 20 bases. The CDR3 totals 17 residues. Germline V gives CDR1 LGHNA, CDR2 YNFKEQ. Per the authors' pipeline: Estimation of nucleated cell counts was performed using reference gene primer amplification. Using immunoSEQ multiplex PCR, the repertoire was profiled, and TCRdb retains in-frame clones only, with some absent. V, J and clone size were drawn from that table, and D and trimming were deduced from the DNA. The table shows roughly 97,000 clones, with 91% occurring only once. The chain uses TRBV4-2 and TRBJ2-1; D perhaps matches TRBD2 (6 bases). The receptor was isolated from a human donor in a cohort sampled during active COVID-19. Sample: peripheral blood. The CDR3 loop is CASSPLTGGASYNEQFF. Here the CDR3 DNA reads TGTGCCAGCAGCCCCCTCACCGGCGGGGCCTCTTACAATGAGCAGTTCTTC.